This entry lists 27 T cell receptor beta chains sequenced from one sample in a study of shared clonotypes between healthy human individuals. Profiling relied on immunoSEQ multiplex PCR, and the TCRdb table lists in-frame clones only, not all of them. The data show 900,000 to 1,200,000 clones, around 78% seen once. Input material: memory CD4+ T cells from PBMCs. Subset here: CD45RA-negative fraction. These receptors came from a man aged 18 to 30 in good health. Some clones in this sample may be carry-over from other donors' samples.

Here the CDR3 DNA reads TGTGCCAGCAGCCACGGACTAGCGGGAGCGGGGACCGGGGAGCTGTTTTTT. Encoded protein: CASSHGLAGAGTGELFF. The J gene is TRBJ2-2, the V gene TRBV4-2, with 13 positions matching TRBD2. The V and J ends lost 3 bases and 5 bases, in that order; junction bases with no gene match: 6. Looked up from germline, CDR1 is LGHNA and CDR2 is YNFKEQ. The CDR3 sequence is 17 residues long.

V usage is TRBV7-2 and J usage is TRBJ2-3, with 7 nucleotides matching TRBD1. V dropped 6 bases and J dropped 10; count of bases not matched to a gene: 7. The CDR3 spans 12 residues. Germline assignment: CDR1 SGHTA and CDR2 FQGNSA. The CDR3 DNA reads TGTGCCAGCAGTAGGGACAGCCAGCCGCAGTATTTT. This encodes CASSRDSQPQYF.

The rearrangement links TRBV5-1 to TRBJ1-1, with D perhaps matching TRBD1 (5 bases). CDR1 is SGHRS, CDR2 YFSETQ, per germline. The CDR3 extends over 15 amino acids. Deletions cut 6 bases from V and 6 bases from J, with 21 bases between. CDR3 region: CASKYNGVGDSEAFF. The CDR3 DNA reads TGCGCCAGCAAGTATAACGGGGTAGGGGATTCTGAAGCTTTCTTT.

The V call is TRBV6-5, the J call TRBJ2-1, with D possibly TRBD2 on 6 matching bases. The CDR3 is made up of 14 amino acids. The germline gives CDR1 MNHEY, CDR2 SVGAGI. The V gene lost 6 bases and the J gene lost 2 bases, with 11 bases spanning the gap. CDR3 protein: CASRLGLTYNEQFF. The CDR3 DNA sequence: TGTGCCAGCAGGCTAGGACTAACCTACAATGAGCAGTTCTTC.

The rearrangement joins TRBV4-2 to TRBJ2-1; D unclear. Between the trimmed V and J ends, which lost 1 base and 8 bases, there was a span of 9 bases. This CDR3 has 13 residues. Per germline, CDR1 LGHNA and CDR2 YNFKEQ. CDR3 sequence: CASSQVTTDEQFF. CDR3 coding DNA: TGTGCCAGCAGCCAAGTTACGACGGATGAGCAGTTCTTC.

About this clone: A junction boundary mismatches the germline segment, possibly from a read error. CDR3 loop: CASSSAWGAGKLFF. CDR3 nucleotide sequence: TGTGCCAGCAGTTCGGCTTGGGGTGCCGGGAAGCTGTTTTTT. The chain recombines TRBV27 with TRBJ2-2, with TRBD2 as a possible D gene (5 bases). From germline, CDR1 is MNHEY and CDR2 SMNVEV (reference sequence). The CDR3 sequence is 14 residues long.

The gene calls are TRBV4-3 and TRBJ1-3, with D tentatively TRBD1 (6 bases). V was shortened by 3 bases and J by 2 bases, with 11 bases between the two germline ends. CDR1 and CDR2 (germline): LGHNA, YSLEER. The CDR3 has 15 residues. CDR3 DNA: TGCGCCAGCAGCCAGACTCGGACAGCTGGAAACACCATATATTTT. Amino acids: CASSQTRTAGNTIYF.

The chain uses TRBV11-2 and TRBJ2-7, with TRBD1 identical over 10 bases. V was clipped by 5 bases and J by 0 bases; unmatched bases: 7. CDR3 length: 16 amino acids. Germline V gene data show CDR1 as SGHAT and CDR2 as FQNNGV. CDR3 in DNA: TGTGCCAGCAGCGACCCGGGACAGGGGAGCTCCTACGAGCAGTACTTC. This sequence encodes CASSDPGQGSSYEQYF.

V and J are TRBV5-1 and TRBJ2-2; 7 positions match TRBD2. The CDR3 spans 16 residues. The trim removed 1 base at V and 8 bases at J, leaving 11 bases unmatched. CDR1 is SGHRS and CDR2 is YFSETQ in the germline V gene. Written as DNA, the CDR3 is TGCGCCAGCAGCTTGAGGGCTAGCGGTTCTCGAGGGGAGCTGTTTTTT. It translates to CASSLRASGSRGELFF.

The chain links TRBV6-1 to TRBJ1-1, with 7 bases fitting TRBD1. The CDR3 has 15 amino acids. The V gene's germline CDR1 is MNHNS and CDR2 SASEGT. J was trimmed by 0 bases and V by 0 bases; bases with no gene match: 1. CDR3 residues: CASSEAGQVNTEAFF. As DNA, the CDR3 is TGTGCCAGCAGTGAAGCTGGACAGGTGAACACTGAAGCTTTCTTT.

The CDR3 protein is CASSSNSGQVDEQYF. CDR3 DNA sequence: TGTGCCAGCAGCTCAAACTCGGGACAGGTAGACGAGCAGTACTTC. The rearrangement links TRBV11-3 to TRBJ2-7; 8 positions agree with TRBD1. Germline lookup yields CDR1 SGHNT and CDR2 YENEEA. Unmatched junction bases numbered 10, after V lost 4 bases and J lost 5 bases. CDR3 length equals 15 residues.

The V and J genes are TRBV18 and TRBJ1-2; D gene uncertain. Trimming cost V 3 bases and J 8 bases, with 16 bases left between them. Germline CDR1 KGHSH, CDR2 LQKENI. The CDR3 runs 14 residues. CDR3 coding DNA: TGTGCCAGCTCACCGACCGGGCGGTATTTGGGCTACACCTTC. It is translated as CASSPTGRYLGYTF. The full variable domain, with the rest looked up from reference TRBV18 and TRBJ1-2, is NAGVMQNPRHLVRRRGQEARLRCSPMKGHSHVYWYRQLPEEGLKFMVYLQKENIIDESGMPKERFSAEFPKEGPSILRIQQVVRGDSAAYFCASSPTGRYLGYTFGSGTRLTVV.

V usage is TRBV10-3 and J usage is TRBJ1-1, with TRBD1 matching 8 bases. Germline assignment: CDR1 ENHRY and CDR2 SYGVKD. This CDR3 is 13 amino acids long. Trimming took 5 bases from V and 4 from J; bases not matched to a gene: 3. CDR3 sequence reads: CAISTGGTTEAFF. The CDR3 DNA sequence: TGTGCCATCAGTACAGGGGGTACCACTGAAGCTTTCTTT.

The J gene is TRBJ2-2, the V gene TRBV19; 8 nucleotides line up with TRBD1. The CDR3 runs to 18 residues. V dropped 7 bases and J dropped 4; count of bases not matched to a gene: 17. Per the germline V gene, CDR1 is LNHDA and CDR2 is SQIVND (reference sequence). The DNA of the CDR3 is TGTGCCAGTACCGTTTATTCGACAGGGGATAGTATCACCGGGGAGCTGTTTTTT. The encoded protein is CASTVYSTGDSITGELFF.

The chain is built from TRBV5-4 and TRBJ2-1; weak D call: TRBD2 (5 bases). V shed 6 bases and J shed 7 bases, with 17 bases lying between them. CDR1 is SGHNT, CDR2 YYREEE, per germline (reference sequence). This CDR3 region has 14 residues. Here the CDR3 DNA reads TGTGCCAGCACCACGCGGGCGATAGGGAATGAGCAGTTCTTC. The encoded protein is CASTTRAIGNEQFF.

This clone has only a few counts. The chain recombines TRBV2 with TRBJ2-4, with D possibly matching TRBD2 (5 bases). V lost 8 bases and J lost 6, with 20 bases in between. CDR3 size: 15 residues. Germline-derived CDR1 and CDR2 are SNHLY and FYNNEI. The CDR3, as DNA: TGTGCCAGCGACTATTCCGGGTCTTCGGGAAACATTCAGTACTTC. Its translation is CASDYSGSSGNIQYF.

The CDR3 nucleotides are TGTGCCAGCTCACCCGTGCGGTCCGGGGATACGCAGTATTTT. It translates to CASSPVRSGDTQYF. The J gene is TRBJ2-3, the V gene TRBV18; no definite D call. Per germline, CDR1 KGHSH and CDR2 LQKENI. The CDR3 is 14 amino acids. Trimming removed 3 bases at V and 6 bases at J, with 13 bases between.

V and J are TRBV28 and TRBJ1-1; D might be TRBD1 (5 bases). Trimming removed 5 bases from V and 4 bases from J, with 14 bases in between. The CDR3 runs 14 residues. Germline loops: CDR1 MDHEN, CDR2 SYDVKM. The CDR3 is CASSTPGATTEAFF. The CDR3 DNA sequence: TGTGCCAGCAGTACGCCCGGGGCGACCACTGAAGCTTTCTTT.

The chain carries TRBV7-9 and TRBJ2-5; 8 bases align to TRBD2. CDR3 length equals 14 residues. CDR1 is SEHNR and CDR2 is FQNEAQ in the germline V gene (reference sequence). Unmatched junction bases numbered 6, after V lost 5 bases and J lost 4 bases. The CDR3 reads CASSPPGGAETQYF. As DNA, the CDR3 is TGTGCCAGCAGCCCCCCGGGAGGGGCAGAGACCCAGTACTTC.

The rearrangement uses TRBV27 and TRBJ1-3; 12 bases match TRBD1. The germline gives CDR1 MNHEY, CDR2 SMNVEV (reference sequence). V trimming: 2 bases; J trimming: 5 bases; junction bases outside the gene matches: 4. The CDR3 is made up of 16 amino acids. CDR3 protein: CASSLTGTGGRNTIYF. CDR3 in DNA: TGTGCCAGCAGTTTAACCGGGACAGGGGGCAGAAACACCATATATTTT.

As regards this clone: At one boundary the junction diverges from the germline segment, which might be a read error. V is TRBV5-1 and J is TRBJ2-2; 8 bases align to TRBD1. CDR1 SGHRS and CDR2 YFSETQ come from the germline V gene. This CDR3 is 16 amino acids long. The CDR3 loop is CASSPQTGANTRELFF. CDR3 coding DNA: TGCGCCAGCAGCCCCCAGACAGGGGCGAACACCAGGGAGCTGTTTTTT.

This sequence joins TRBV5-4 and TRBJ2-1; maybe TRBD2 (7 bases). The germline V gene encodes CDR1 SGHNT and CDR2 YYREEE (reference sequence). The V end was cut by 4 bases, the J end by 6 bases, with 17 bases between. This CDR3 region has 15 residues. CDR3 bases: TGTGCCAGCAGCACGGGGGGCGCCGGAGCCAATGAGCAGTTCTTC. Translation: CASSTGGAGANEQFF.

This sequence joins TRBV28 and TRBJ2-5; D is unclear. Trimming removed 0 bases from V and 4 bases from J, with 12 bases in between. The CDR3 loop spans 15 amino acids. The germline gives CDR1 MDHEN, CDR2 SYDVKM. CDR3 nucleotides: TGTGCCAGCAGTTTATGGGACCTTAGCCGAGAGACCCAGTACTTC. This encodes CASSLWDLSRETQYF.

The chain carries TRBV19 and TRBJ2-7, with TRBD2 matching over 8 bases. CDR3 length: 14 amino acids. J gave up 3 bases and V 3 bases, and 4 bases lay outside the gene matches. The V gene's germline CDR1 is LNHDA and CDR2 SQIVND (reference sequence). In DNA form, the CDR3 reads TGTGCCAGTAGTATGGGCCGGGGGGGCTACGAGCAGTACTTC. It encodes CASSMGRGGYEQYF.

The CDR3 reads CAWNFEVYQETQYF. Written as DNA, the CDR3 is TGTGCCTGGAATTTCGAGGTGTACCAAGAGACCCAGTACTTC. The J gene is TRBJ2-5, the V gene TRBV30; D remains ambiguous. From germline, CDR1 is GTSNPN and CDR2 SVGIG (reference sequence). The CDR3 loop spans 14 amino acids. The V and J ends lost 4 bases and 0 bases respectively, with 12 bases between them. Full variable domain (rest looked up from reference TRBV30 and TRBJ2-5): SQTIHQWPATLVQPVGSPLSLECTVEGTSNPNLYWYRQAAGRGLQLLFYSVGIGQISSEVPQNLSASRPQDRQFILSSKKLLLSDSGFYLCAWNFEVYQETQYFGPGTRLLVL.

The genes are TRBV4-2 and TRBJ2-1; 15 nucleotides agree with TRBD2. The germline V gene has CDR1 LGHNA and CDR2 YNFKEQ. The CDR3 sequence is 16 residues long. After removal of 4 bases from V and 7 bases from J, the junction contained 5 bases not matched to a gene. CDR3 sequence (DNA): TGTGCCAGCAGCCCTTGGACTAGCGGGAGGGGGAATGAGCAGTTCTTC. This gives the protein CASSPWTSGRGNEQFF.

The chain links TRBV6-1 to TRBJ2-7, with D maybe TRBD1 (6 bases). This CDR3 has 16 residues. Germline V gene sequence: CDR1 MNHNS, CDR2 SASEGT. Trimming took off 0 bases at V and 7 bases at J, with 19 bases between the two ends. The CDR3: CASSEAWGRLGLEQYF. CDR3 in DNA: TGTGCCAGCAGTGAAGCTTGGGGGCGCTTGGGCTTGGAGCAGTACTTC.